This TCR beta chain was captured by sequencing in a study of cytomegalovirus exposure and HLA in healthy donors. Trimming left V 1 base short and J 6 bases short, with 9 bases between. Germline CDR1 and CDR2: SGHAT and FQNNGV. CDR3 length equals 13 residues. Amplification used 60 Vbeta primers and 13 Jbeta primers. Sequencing used immunoSEQ multiplex PCR; TCRdb keeps in-frame clones, though not all of them. The table includes around 150,000 clones, more than 70% detected once. This sequence originates from a man aged 60-69 years in good health and CMV-seronegative. The gene calls are TRBV11-2 and TRBJ1-1; tentative D call: TRBD1 (6 bases). The sample was PBMCs. DNA of the CDR3: TGTGCCAGCAGCTTAGCAGGGGCGGCTGAAGCTTTCTTT. It specifies CASSLAGAAEAFF.